This T cell receptor (beta chain) is drawn from a study of blood T cells in healthy people across ages. Study results and limitations: Unsorted PBMCs ruled out conclusive naive versus antigen-experienced comparison.

As for this clonotype: Its specificity is not known.

Using a J-beta primer mix together with a sample-barcoded 5' primer, a second PCR was run for roughly 6 to 12 cycles. One entry per CDR3 protein results from TCRdb running MiXCR on the 5' RACE reads. The table lists some 880,000 distinct CDR3 sequences, around 36% of them singletons. The CDR3 consists of 12 residues. Germline CDR1 reads LGHDT; CDR2 reads YNNKEL (reference sequence). V was pared by 2 bases and J by 7 bases, with 6 bases between. This clonotype originated in a man aged 18 to 29 in good health. Sequencing was carried out using blood. The rearrangement uses TRBV3-1 and TRBJ2-4, with D unresolved. The CDR3 spells CASSQSGNIQYF. The CDR3 DNA is TGTGCCAGCAGCCAATCCGGGAACATTCAGTACTTC.